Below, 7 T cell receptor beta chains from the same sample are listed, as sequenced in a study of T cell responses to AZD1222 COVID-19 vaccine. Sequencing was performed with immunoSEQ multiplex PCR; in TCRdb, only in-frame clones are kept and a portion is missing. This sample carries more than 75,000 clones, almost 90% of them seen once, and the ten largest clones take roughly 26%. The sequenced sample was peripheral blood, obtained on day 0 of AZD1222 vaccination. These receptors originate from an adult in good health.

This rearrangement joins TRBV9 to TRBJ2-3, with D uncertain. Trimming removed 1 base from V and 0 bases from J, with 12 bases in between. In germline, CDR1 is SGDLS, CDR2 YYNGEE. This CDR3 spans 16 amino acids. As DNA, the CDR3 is TGTGCCAGCAGCGTACTTGGAGACATGAGCACAGATACGCAGTATTTT. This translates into CASSVLGDMSTDTQYF.

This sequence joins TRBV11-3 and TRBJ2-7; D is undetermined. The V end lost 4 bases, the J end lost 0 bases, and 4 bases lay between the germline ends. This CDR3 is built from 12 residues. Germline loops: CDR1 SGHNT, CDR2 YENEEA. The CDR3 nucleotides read TGTGCCAGCAGCTCCGGCTCCTACGAGCAGTACTTC. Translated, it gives CASSSGSYEQYF.

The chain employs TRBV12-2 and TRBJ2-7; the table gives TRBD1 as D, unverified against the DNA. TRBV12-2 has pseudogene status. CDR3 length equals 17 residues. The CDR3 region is CASRLVGQGEQTYEQYF. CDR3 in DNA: TGTGCAAGTCGCTTAGTAGGGCAGGGGGAACAAACCTACGAGCAGTACTTC.

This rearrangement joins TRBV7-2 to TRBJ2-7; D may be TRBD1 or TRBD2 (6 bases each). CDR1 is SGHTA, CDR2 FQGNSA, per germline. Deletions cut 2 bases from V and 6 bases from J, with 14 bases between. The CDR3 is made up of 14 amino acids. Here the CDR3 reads CASSLPSGAGEQYF. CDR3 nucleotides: TGTGCCAGCAGCTTACCTTCGGGGGCAGGCGAGCAGTACTTC.

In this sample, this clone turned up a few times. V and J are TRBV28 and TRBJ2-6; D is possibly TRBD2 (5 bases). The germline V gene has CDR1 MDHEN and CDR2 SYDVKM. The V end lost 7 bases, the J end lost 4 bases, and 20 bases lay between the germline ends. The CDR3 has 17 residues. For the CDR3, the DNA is TGTGCCAGCAAGACGGCGGGTGACTTGACAGGGGCCAACGTCCTGACTTTC. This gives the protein CASKTAGDLTGANVLTF.

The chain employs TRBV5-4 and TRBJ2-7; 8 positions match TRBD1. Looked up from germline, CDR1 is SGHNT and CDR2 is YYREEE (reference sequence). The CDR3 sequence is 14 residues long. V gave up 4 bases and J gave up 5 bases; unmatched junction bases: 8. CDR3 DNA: TGTGCCAGCAGCCCGACAGGGGTGTTAGACGAGCAGTACTTC. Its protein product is CASSPTGVLDEQYF. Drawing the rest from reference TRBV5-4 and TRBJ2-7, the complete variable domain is ETGVTQSPTHLIKTRGQQVTLRCSSQSGHNTVSWYQQALGQGPQFIFQYYREEENGRGNFPPRFSGLQFPNYSSELNVNALELDDSALYLCASSPTGVLDEQYFGPGTRLTVT.

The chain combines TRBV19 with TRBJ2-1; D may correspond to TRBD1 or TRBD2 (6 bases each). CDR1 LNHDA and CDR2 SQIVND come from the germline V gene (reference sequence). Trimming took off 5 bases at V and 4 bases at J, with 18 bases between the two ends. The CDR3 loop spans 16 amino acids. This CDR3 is CASSEGGQGTYNEQFF. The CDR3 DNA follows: TGTGCCAGTAGTGAAGGGGGACAAGGGACTTACAATGAGCAGTTCTTC.